One and the same sample provided the 8 T cell receptor beta chains below, sequenced in a study of blood T cell repertoires in COVID-19. Assay: immunoSEQ multiplex PCR; the TCRdb copy retains only in-frame clones and omits some. This table has hundreds of thousands of clones, roughly 88% appearing once. Sequenced material: peripheral blood. Source of these receptors: a man aged 40-49 years with acute or convalescent COVID-19.

The gene calls are TRBV12-5 and TRBJ2-7; D is perhaps TRBD1 (5 bases). CDR1 and CDR2 (germline): LGHNT, FRNRAP. V gave up 6 bases and J gave up 0 bases, with 15 bases separating them. The CDR3 runs to 15 residues. CDR3 region: CASGKDQGHSYEQYF. CDR3 nucleotide sequence: TGTGCTAGTGGAAAGGACCAGGGCCACTCCTACGAGCAGTACTTC.

The rearrangement uses TRBV13 and TRBJ2-1; no clear D. CDR1 PRHDT and CDR2 FYEKMQ come from the germline V gene (reference sequence). The V end was cut by 5 bases, the J end by 4 bases, with 9 bases between. The CDR3 length is 13 residues. CDR3 bases: TGTGCCAGCAGCCCCTCCCGGTACAATGAGCAGTTCTTC. Its translation is CASSPSRYNEQFF.

The rearrangement links TRBV29-1 to TRBJ2-7, with D tentatively TRBD1 (6 bases). The CDR3 length is 12 residues. In germline, CDR1 is SQVTM, CDR2 ANQGSEA. V was trimmed by 5 bases and J by 6 bases, leaving 14 bases between them. The CDR3 bases are TGCAGCGTTTTAGACAGGCAGGGCGAGCAGTACTTC. It encodes CSVLDRQGEQYF.

This rearrangement joins TRBV7-9 to TRBJ1-1; TRBD1 agrees at 7 bases. V lost 8 bases and J lost 1; bases outside the gene matches: 4. CDR3 length: 13 amino acids. In germline, CDR1 is SEHNR, CDR2 FQNEAQ (reference sequence). CDR3 nucleotide sequence: TGTGCCAGCGAGGGGGCAGCGAACACTGAAGCTTTCTTT. Translation: CASEGAANTEAFF. Complete variable domain (other parts from reference TRBV7-9 and TRBJ1-1): DTGVSQNPRHKITKRGQNVTFRCDPISEHNRLYWYRQTLGQGPEFLTYFQNEAQLEKSRLLSDRFSAERPKGSFSTLEIQRTEQGDSAMYLCASEGAANTEAFFGQGTRLTVV.

V gene TRBV5-1 combines with J gene TRBJ1-1; 10 nucleotides line up with TRBD1. The CDR3 length is 15 residues. Germline lookup yields CDR1 SGHRS and CDR2 YFSETQ. V lost 4 bases to trimming and J lost 6 bases; unmatched junction nucleotides: 9. The CDR3 loop is CASSPPTGGAAEAFF. In DNA, the CDR3 is TGCGCCAGCAGCCCGCCGACAGGGGGCGCCGCTGAAGCTTTCTTT.

The genes are TRBV14 and TRBJ1-1; D is unclear. The ends were cut back, 1 base at V and 5 bases at J, with 8 bases in the middle. Germline CDR1 and CDR2: SGHDN and FVKESK. The CDR3 spans 13 residues. CDR3 coding DNA: TGTGCCAGCAGCCAAGTGAGAGGGACTGAAGCTTTCTTT. Its translation is CASSQVRGTEAFF.

The chain links TRBV2 to TRBJ2-2, with 13 bases lining up with TRBD2. J was trimmed by 5 bases and V by 6 bases; bases with no gene match: 6. The CDR3 has 16 amino acids. Germline-derived CDR1 and CDR2 are SNHLY and FYNNEI. The chain's CDR3 is CASSQGLAGVTGELFF. The CDR3 DNA sequence: TGTGCCAGCAGCCAAGGACTAGCGGGAGTAACCGGGGAGCTGTTTTTT.

This chain uses TRBV29-1 with TRBJ1-2; 7 positions agree with TRBD1. The CDR3 covers 14 residues. Germline-derived CDR1 and CDR2 are SQVTM and ANQGSEA. V dropped 3 bases and J dropped 2; count of bases not matched to a gene: 6. The CDR3 region has the DNA TGCAGCGTTGATTCGGTGACAGGGAACTATGGCTACACCTTC. It codes for CSVDSVTGNYGYTF.